This T cell receptor beta chain was retrieved from a study of cytomegalovirus exposure and HLA in healthy donors. Healthy individuals who donated bone marrow served as the donors. This CDR3 comprises 16 residues. Trimming took 5 bases from V and 4 from J; bases not matched to a gene: 6. Germline V gene lookup returns CDR1 WSHSY and CDR2 SAAADI. About this clone: Antigen unknown.

Study-wide results and limits: Several of the most significant clusters appeared linked to common viral pathogens, based on a later analysis.

Use of 60 Vbeta and 13 Jbeta primers characterized the PCR. The assay was immunoSEQ multiplex PCR, and TCRdb's table has in-frame clones only and misses some. The sample features some 200,000 clones, with 0.9% to 1.4% in its top ten. What was sequenced was PBMCs. The clonotype was recovered from a girl aged 2 to 10 in good health and CMV-seropositive. This chain uses TRBV10-2 with TRBJ2-1; 12 bases are a match to TRBD2. CDR3 nucleotide sequence: TGCGCCAGCAGTCCTAGCGGGAGGGGTTTTTACAATGAGCAGTTCTTC. Encoded protein: CASSPSGRGFYNEQFF.